This T cell receptor (beta chain) was recorded in a study of shared clonotypes between healthy human individuals. Clones were read by immunoSEQ multiplex PCR, and TCRdb kept only the in-frame ones, dropping some. The sample carries some 350,000 clones, around two thirds recorded once. Germline loops: CDR1 KGHSH, CDR2 LQKENI. CDR3 length: 19 amino acids. With 4 bases removed from V and 0 bases from J, the gap between germline ends came to 23 bases. The rearrangement joins TRBV18 to TRBJ2-3; D might be TRBD2 (7 bases). Source material: memory CD4+ T cells sorted from blood. Subset: CD45RA-negative fraction. The receptor's source is a man aged 25-45 years in good health. Here the CDR3 DNA reads TGTGCCAGCTCACGAAACCAGGGGAGCGGGGCTGGCAGCACAGATACGCAGTATTTT. This sequence encodes CASSRNQGSGAGSTDTQYF.